Listed below are T cell receptor beta chains from one sample, sequenced in a study of blood T cell repertoires in COVID-19. Data came from immunoSEQ multiplex PCR; TCRdb stores just in-frame clones and leaves some out. This sample has about 81,000 clones, with around 90% found just once. The sequencing input was peripheral blood. Source of these receptors: a man aged 70 or older with acute or convalescent COVID-19. Both conserved end residues are part of each CDR3. D genes are given only for firm matches. Expanded clones get a size class; other rows say once, few or many, or leave the size out.

J	size	D	V	DNA	CDR3
TRBJ2-7	once	TRBD1	TRBV27	TGTGCCAGCAGTTTAGGCGGGACAGGGGGAACGTACGAGCAGTACTTC	CASSLGGTGGTYEQYF
TRBJ1-6	NA	TRBD1	TRBV6-6	TGTGCCAGCAGCCAAACCGGACAGGGTAACAATTCACCCCTCCACTTT	CASSQTGQGNNSPLHF
TRBJ1-2	NA	TRBD1	TRBV19	TGTGCCAGTAGTAATCCCAGACAGGGGAACTATGGCTACACCTTC	CASSNPRQGNYGYTF
TRBJ2-7	NA	TRBD2	TRBV11-2	TGTGCCAGCAGCCGTATTCTAGCGGGAGTCAACGAGCAGTACTTC	CASSRILAGVNEQYF
TRBJ1-2	NA	NA	TRBV7-2	TGTGCCAGCAGCTTAGGGGGCGCCTATGGCTACACCTTC	CASSLGGAYGYTF
TRBJ2-7	NA	TRBD2	TRBV9	TGTGCCAGCAGCGTGGCGGGAGGGCCCTTTTCCTACGAGCAGTACTTC	CASSVAGGPFSYEQYF
TRBJ2-6	NA	NA	TRBV28	TGTGCCAGCAGTTTTCAGGGGTATTCTGGGGCCAACGTCCTGACTTTC	CASSFQGYSGANVLTF
TRBJ1-2	NA	NA	TRBV4-1	TGCGCCAGCAGCCAAGCCCCTCCTTTGGGCTACACCTTC	CASSQAPPLGYTF
TRBJ2-1	NA	TRBD2	TRBV2	TGTGCCAGCAGTGTTCTCGGGGTGGGACTAAACTACAATGAGCAGTTCTTC	CASSVLGVGLNYNEQFF
TRBJ1-6	NA	TRBD1	TRBV18	TGTGCCAGCTCACCAGGACAGGGAGATAATTCACCCCTCCACTTT	CASSPGQGDNSPLHF
TRBJ1-5	NA	NA	TRBV19	TGTGCCAGTAGTATAATAAAATTGGGAGCAGATCAGCCCCAGCATTTT	CASSIIKLGADQPQHF
TRBJ1-6	once	TRBD1	TRBV18	TGTGCCAGCTCCCGCTCCGGGACAGATAATTCACCCCTCCACTTT	CASSRSGTDNSPLHF
TRBJ2-3	NA	NA	TRBV5-6	TGTGCCAGCAGCTTTAAGCGGCGGGGTTTGGCTTCAGATACGCAGTATTTT	CASSFKRRGLASDTQYF
TRBJ1-1	NA	NA	TRBV2	TGTGCAGAGGGGGAGGGAGGAACTGAAGCTTTCTTT	CAEGEGGTEAFF
TRBJ2-1	NA	TRBD2	TRBV27	TGTGCCAGCAGTCCCCCGGGACTAGCGACATACAATGAGCAGTTCTTC	CASSPPGLATYNEQFF
TRBJ2-1	once	NA	TRBV4-3	TGCGCCAGCAGCCAAGATCTTCGGGGTTTACCCAGCAATGAGCAGTTCTTC	CASSQDLRGLPSNEQFF
TRBJ2-5	NA	NA	TRBV14	TGTGCCAGCAGCCAAAGGGGGGGGCCTGATGAGACCCAGTACTTC	CASSQRGGPDETQYF
TRBJ1-2	NA	NA	TRBV7-3	TGTGCCAGCAGCCGACAGAATGGGTATGGCTACACCTTC	CASSRQNGYGYTF
TRBJ1-2	NA	NA	TRBV5-1	TGCGCCAGCAGCGGCCCGAATTCCGGACACCACAACTATGGCTACACCTTC	CASSGPNSGHHNYGYTF
TRBJ2-4	NA	NA	TRBV7-9	TGTGCCAGCAGCTTAGTCTTCGTCCAGGGTACAGGCAAAAACATTCAGTACTTC	CASSLVFVQGTGKNIQYF
TRBJ2-3	NA	TRBD1	TRBV5-4	TGTGCCAGCAGCCCGTCGGGACAGGGAGCAGATACGCAGTATTTT	CASSPSGQGADTQYF
TRBJ2-7	NA	NA	TRBV7-8	TGTGCCAGCAGCTCCTACCGGGACTCCTACGAGCAGTACTTC	CASSSYRDSYEQYF
TRBJ1-2	NA	NA	TRBV4-3	TGCGCCAGCAGCCAAGGCCTAGGGCCGGGACACCGAGACTATGGCTACACCTTC	CASSQGLGPGHRDYGYTF
TRBJ1-5	NA	TRBD1	TRBV28	TGTGCCAGCAGCCGGACAGGGTCGAGCAATCAGCCCCAGCATTTT	CASSRTGSSNQPQHF
TRBJ2-1	few	NA	TRBV18	TGTGCCAGCTCACCACAGGGGGGGCTCATCAGCGAGCAGTTCTTC	CASSPQGGLISEQFF
TRBJ1-4	NA	TRBD1	TRBV28	TGTGCCAGCAGTCTCGGACAGGGCCATGAAAAACTGTTTTTT	CASSLGQGHEKLFF
TRBJ2-2	NA	TRBD1	TRBV28	TGTGCCAGCAGAGACGGGACAGGGGTGGAGGAGCTGTTTTTT	CASRDGTGVEELFF
TRBJ2-7	NA	TRBD2	TRBV28	TGTGCCAGCAGTTTTAGGGGACTAGCGGGAGGGAGCTCCTACGAGCAGTACTTC	CASSFRGLAGGSSYEQYF
TRBJ2-1	NA	NA	TRBV19	TGTGCCAGTAGTTACCCCGCGGGTGAGCAGTTCTTC	CASSYPAGEQFF
TRBJ1-2	NA	TRBD1	TRBV18	TGTGCCAGCTCACCACCCGGGACAGGGCGAAACTATGGCTACACCTTC	CASSPPGTGRNYGYTF
TRBJ2-7	once	NA	TRBV13	TGTGCCAGCAGCTCCCCCCGGGAAGGGTCCTACGAGCAGTACTTC	CASSSPREGSYEQYF
TRBJ2-1	NA	NA	TRBV9	TGTGCCAGCAGTGAACAGGGTAACTACAATGAGCAGTTCTTC	CASSEQGNYNEQFF
TRBJ1-5	NA	NA	TRBV2	TGTGCCAGCAGTGAAGTTGGAGCGAGGCAGCCCCAGCATTTT	CASSEVGARQPQHF
TRBJ2-1	NA	NA	TRBV7-9	TGTGCCAGCAGCTTAGAAATAGGGGTTGGCAATGAGCAGTTCTTC	CASSLEIGVGNEQFF
TRBJ2-4	NA	TRBD2	TRBV19	TGTGCCAGTAGTACAACTAGCGGGGTACACATTCAGTACTTC	CASSTTSGVHIQYF
TRBJ1-5	NA	TRBD1	TRBV19	TGTGCCAGTAGTACACACACCCTGACAGGGCGAAGCAATCAGCCCCAGCATTTT	CASSTHTLTGRSNQPQHF
TRBJ1-2	few	TRBD1	TRBV7-2	TGTGCCAGCAGTTTTAGACAGGGGGCCGCCTATGGCTACACCTTC	CASSFRQGAAYGYTF
TRBJ1-5	NA	TRBD1	TRBV18	TGTGCCAGCTCAGAACGAGGGGGGGACAGGGTGAAGCATTTT	CASSERGGDRVKHF
TRBJ2-3	NA	TRBD2	TRBV5-1	TGCGCCAGCAGCCTACTAGCGCAAAGCTCTAGCACAGATACGCAGTATTTT	CASSLLAQSSSTDTQYF